Detailed here is one T cell receptor beta chain. Its antigen is unidentified. Using immunoSEQ multiplex PCR, the repertoire was profiled, and TCRdb retains in-frame clones only, with some absent. There are some 480,000 clones in the sample; 70% to 90% occur only once, and roughly 13% lies in the top ten. The treatment is: some 20 received Ad26.COV2.S at low or high dose, single or two shots; 5 received placebo; per-sample allocation not given. At day 63 after the first vaccine or placebo injection, samples were drawn. V was clipped by 5 bases and J by 1 base, with 13 bases between them. Germline V CDR1 and CDR2: MDHEN, SYDVKM. This CDR3 is 15 amino acids long. The entry originates in a study of Ad26.COV2.S vaccination and SARS-CoV-2 variants. In the study overall: Dosing was one shot or two shots 56 days apart.

Study results and limitations: Reported post-vaccination CD8+ and CD4+ T cell responses to spike showed substantial breadth. The study found higher spike-specific TCR breadth in vaccine than placebo recipients. Similar non-spike TCR breadth was seen in vaccine and placebo recipients.

The specimen was peripheral blood, collected in a trial of Ad26.COV2.S vaccine versus placebo. V gene TRBV28 combines with J gene TRBJ2-3; perhaps TRBD2 as D (6 bases). This receptor was identified in a person aged 18 to 65 who received the Ad26.COV2.S COVID-19 vaccine or a placebo. DNA of the CDR3: TGTGCCAGCAGTCCCGTAGCGGATGGCACAGATACGCAGTATTTT. Encoded protein: CASSPVADGTDTQYF.